This paragraph covers one T cell receptor beta chain sequence. Its antigen is undetermined. PCR amplification relied on 60 Vbeta primers (plus 13 Jbeta primers). Sequencing used immunoSEQ multiplex PCR; TCRdb keeps in-frame clones, though not all of them. The sample gives some 93,000 clones, around 84% of which show up once; about 3% is in the top ten. The sample originates from a study of cytomegalovirus exposure and HLA in healthy donors. Study outcomes and limitations: Whilst most TCR sequences proved rare, a subset of public TCRs occurred across many donors. In terms of immune exposure information, only CMV serostatus was available. In a later analysis, across HLA loci, associated TCR counts were highest for DRB1, lowest for HLA-C. A later analysis found most CMV-associated TCR beta chains apparently HLA-restricted.

Trimming left V 1 base short and J 4 bases short, with 16 bases between. Germline V gives CDR1 SGHVS, CDR2 FNYEAQ. The CDR3 has 17 amino acids. This sequence was found in a woman aged 40 to 50 in good health and CMV-seronegative. Sequences were obtained from PBMCs. This rearrangement joins TRBV7-6 to TRBJ2-2, with D possibly TRBD2 on 6 matching bases. CDR3 sequence (DNA): TGTGCCAGCAGCTTAGTTAATGTCGGGGGTGGCACCGGGGAGCTGTTTTTT. Its translation is CASSLVNVGGGTGELFF. Variable domain in full (rest from reference TRBV7-6 and TRBJ2-2): GAGVSQSPRYKVTKRGQDVALRCDPISGHVSLYWYRQALGQGPEFLTYFNYEAQQDKSGLPNDRFSAERPEGSISTLTIQRTEQRDSAMYRCASSLVNVGGGTGELFFGEGSRLTVL.